This T cell receptor (beta chain) was documented in a study of Ad26.COV2.S vaccination and SARS-CoV-2 variants. The repertoire was sequenced with immunoSEQ multiplex PCR; TCRdb's copy has only in-frame clones and lacks some. The sample lists about 280,000 clones, more than 70% occurring once. Indicated treatment: around 19 received Ad26.COV2.S at low or high dose, single or two shots; roughly five received placebo; per-sample allocation not given. Sampling happened 63 days after the first vaccine or placebo injection. V lost 0 bases, J lost 1 base, and 23 bases lay in between. CDR1 is MGHRA and CDR2 is YSYEKL in the germline V gene. This CDR3 has 20 residues.

V gene TRBV4-1 combines with J gene TRBJ2-3; D might be TRBD1 (6 bases). This receptor was identified in a person between 18 and 65 years old who received the Ad26.COV2.S COVID-19 vaccine or a placebo. The source material was peripheral blood, sampled in a trial of Ad26.COV2.S vaccine versus placebo. The CDR3 region has the DNA TGCGCCAGCAGCCAAGACCCCAGGGGATCCGCCGATATAGGCACAGATACGCAGTATTTT. This translates into CASSQDPRGSADIGTDTQYF.